These 6 T cell receptor beta chains were sequenced from one sample in a study of T cell responses to AZD1222 COVID-19 vaccine (TCRdb year 2021). The library was produced with the immunoSEQ multiplex PCR assay. TCRdb mirrors the immuneACCESS table, restricted to in-frame sequences. Some clones are absent from its copies; in checked studies, under half trace to an unresolved V gene, and the reason for the others is unknown. The sample data list 150,000 to 200,000 clones, and 75% to 90% of these were observed just once. The ten largest clonotypes hold roughly 4% of the sample. The sample's time point, from its label and the paper: about 28 days (+/-7) after the second vaccine dose. Interpreted using the paper, the treatment or condition label stands for: meningococcal conjugate vaccine given as trial control. Sequences were derived from peripheral blood, sampled 28 days after the second dose of the MenACWY control vaccine. The source of these receptors is an adult who received the MenACWY meningococcal vaccine as a control.

The chain combines TRBV3-1 (or the pseudogene TRBV3-2) with TRBJ2-1; 10 nucleotides agree with TRBD1. This CDR3 has 13 residues. J was trimmed by 8 bases and V by 4 bases; bases with no gene match: 2. Germline-derived CDR1 and CDR2 are LGHDT and YNNKEL (reference sequence). The DNA of the CDR3 is TGTGCCAGCAGCCTGGACAGGGGGGATGAGCAGTTCTTC. It encodes CASSLDRGDEQFF.

The rearrangement joins TRBV14 to TRBJ1-6; no clear D. CDR1 and CDR2 (germline): SGHDN, FVKESK. The CDR3 length is 15 residues. Trimming took 2 bases from V and 9 from J, leaving 14 bases between them. The CDR3 DNA reads TGTGCCAGCAGCCAAATCTGGAAGGAGGGTTCACCCCTCCACTTT. Its translation: CASSQIWKEGSPLHF.

The J gene is TRBJ1-5, the V gene TRBV6-5; no clear D. Trimming removed 5 bases from V and 3 bases from J, with 11 bases in between. Germline CDR1 and CDR2: MNHEY and SVGAGI. CDR3 length: 14 residues. CDR3 nucleotide sequence: TGTGCCAGCAGTCTATTATTTCCCAATCAGCCCCAGCATTTT. It translates to CASSLLFPNQPQHF.

This clone appeared once. The chain couples TRBV3-1 (or the pseudogene TRBV3-2) to TRBJ1-5, with TRBD1 identical over 8 bases. V lost 5 bases, J lost 7 bases, and 7 bases stayed unmatched. CDR3 length equals 14 residues. Per germline, CDR1 LGHDT and CDR2 YNNKEL (reference sequence). In DNA, the CDR3 is TGTGCCAGCAGCGCTACAGGGGGGAACCAGCCCCAGCATTTT. Amino acids: CASSATGGNQPQHF.

The genes are TRBV29-1 and TRBJ2-5; TRBD1 might be the D (5 bases). Looked up from germline, CDR1 is SQVTM and CDR2 is ANQGSEA. Trimming removed 7 bases at V and 5 bases at J, with 29 bases between. There are 17 residues in the CDR3. This chain's CDR3 is CSGAPWGGALGVETQYF. The CDR3, as DNA: TGCAGCGGGGCCCCGTGGGGTGGCGCCTTAGGGGTGGAGACCCAGTACTTC. The variable domain in full, with the rest retrieved from reference TRBV29-1 and TRBJ2-5, is SAVISQKPSRDICQRGTSLTIQCQVDSQVTMMFWYRQQPGQSLTLIATANQGSEATYESGFVIDKFPISRPNLTFSTLTVSNMSPEDSSIYLCSGAPWGGALGVETQYFGPGTRLLVL.

This chain links TRBV7-2 with TRBJ2-2; D ambiguous. Trimming cost V 5 bases and J 6 bases, with 13 bases left between them. Germline lookup yields CDR1 SGHTA and CDR2 FQGNSA. There are 14 residues in the CDR3. CDR3 DNA: TGTGCCAGCAGCCAACCGTATGGGTCCGGGGAGCTGTTTTTT. It translates to CASSQPYGSGELFF.